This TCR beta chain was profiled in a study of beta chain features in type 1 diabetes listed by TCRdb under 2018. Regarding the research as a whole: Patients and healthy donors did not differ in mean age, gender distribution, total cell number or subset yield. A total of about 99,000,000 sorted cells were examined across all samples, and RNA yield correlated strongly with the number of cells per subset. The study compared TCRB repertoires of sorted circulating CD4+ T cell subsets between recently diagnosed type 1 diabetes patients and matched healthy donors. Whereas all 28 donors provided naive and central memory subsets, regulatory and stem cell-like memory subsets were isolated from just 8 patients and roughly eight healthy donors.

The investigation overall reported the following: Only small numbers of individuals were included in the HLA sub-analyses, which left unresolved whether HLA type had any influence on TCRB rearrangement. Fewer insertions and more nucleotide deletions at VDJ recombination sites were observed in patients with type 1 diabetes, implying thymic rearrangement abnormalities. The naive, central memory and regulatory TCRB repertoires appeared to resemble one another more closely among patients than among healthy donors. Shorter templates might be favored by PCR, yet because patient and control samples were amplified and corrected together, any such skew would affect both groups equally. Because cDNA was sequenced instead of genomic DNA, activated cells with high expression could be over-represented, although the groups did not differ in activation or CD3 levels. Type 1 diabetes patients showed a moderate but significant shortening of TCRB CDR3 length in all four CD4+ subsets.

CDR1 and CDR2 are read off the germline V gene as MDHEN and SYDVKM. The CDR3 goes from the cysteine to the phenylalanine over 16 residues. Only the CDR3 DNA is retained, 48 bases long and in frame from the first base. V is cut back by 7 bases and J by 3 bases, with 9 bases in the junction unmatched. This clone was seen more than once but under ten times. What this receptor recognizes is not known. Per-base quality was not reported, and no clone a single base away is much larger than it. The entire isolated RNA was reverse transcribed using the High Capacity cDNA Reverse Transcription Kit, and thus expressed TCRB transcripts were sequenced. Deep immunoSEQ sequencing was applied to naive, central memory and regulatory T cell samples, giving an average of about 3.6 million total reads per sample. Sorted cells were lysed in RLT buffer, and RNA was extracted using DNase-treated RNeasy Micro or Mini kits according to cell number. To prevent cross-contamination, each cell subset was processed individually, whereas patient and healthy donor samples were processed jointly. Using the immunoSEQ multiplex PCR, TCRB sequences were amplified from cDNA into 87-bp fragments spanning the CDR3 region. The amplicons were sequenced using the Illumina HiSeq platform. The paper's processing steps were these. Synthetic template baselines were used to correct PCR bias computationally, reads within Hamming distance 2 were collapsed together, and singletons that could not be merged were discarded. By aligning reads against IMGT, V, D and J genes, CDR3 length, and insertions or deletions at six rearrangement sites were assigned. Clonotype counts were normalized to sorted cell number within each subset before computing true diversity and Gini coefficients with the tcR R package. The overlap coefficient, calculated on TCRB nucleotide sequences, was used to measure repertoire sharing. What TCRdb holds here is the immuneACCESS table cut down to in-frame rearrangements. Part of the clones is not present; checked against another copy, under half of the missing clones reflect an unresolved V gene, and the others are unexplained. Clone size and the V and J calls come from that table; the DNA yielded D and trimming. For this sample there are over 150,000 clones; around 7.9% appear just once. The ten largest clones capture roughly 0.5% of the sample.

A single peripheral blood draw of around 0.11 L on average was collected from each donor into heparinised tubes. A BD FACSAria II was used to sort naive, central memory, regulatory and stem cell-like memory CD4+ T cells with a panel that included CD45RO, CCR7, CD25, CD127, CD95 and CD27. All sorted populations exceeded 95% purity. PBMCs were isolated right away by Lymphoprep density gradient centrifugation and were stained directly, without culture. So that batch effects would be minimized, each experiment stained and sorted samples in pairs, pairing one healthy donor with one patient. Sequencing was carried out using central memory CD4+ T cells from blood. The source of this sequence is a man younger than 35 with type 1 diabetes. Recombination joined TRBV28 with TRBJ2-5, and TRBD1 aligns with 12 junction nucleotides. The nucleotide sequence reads TGTGCCAGCACCCCATTGGGGACAGGGGGCGAAGAGACCCAGTACTTC. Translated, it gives CASTPLGTGGEETQYF.